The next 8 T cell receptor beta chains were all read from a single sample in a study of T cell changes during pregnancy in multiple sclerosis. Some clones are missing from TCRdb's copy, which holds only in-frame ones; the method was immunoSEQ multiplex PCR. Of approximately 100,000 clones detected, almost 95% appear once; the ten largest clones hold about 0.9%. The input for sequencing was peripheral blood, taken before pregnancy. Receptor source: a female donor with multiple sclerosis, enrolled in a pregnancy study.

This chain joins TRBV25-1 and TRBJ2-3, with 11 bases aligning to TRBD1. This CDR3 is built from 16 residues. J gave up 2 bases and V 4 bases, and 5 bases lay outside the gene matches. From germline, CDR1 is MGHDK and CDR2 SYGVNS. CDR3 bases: TGTGCCAGCAGTGGTGGGGACAGGGGGAACACAGATACGCAGTATTTT. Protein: CASSGGDRGNTDTQYF.

The CDR3, as DNA: TGTGCCAGCAGAGAGACGGGACACGCAAACTATGGCTACACCTTC. Its translation is CASRETGHANYGYTF. This chain joins TRBV6-1 and TRBJ1-2; a weak D match, TRBD1 (6 bases). The CDR3 is made up of 15 amino acids. With 6 bases removed from V and 2 bases from J, the gap between germline ends came to 16 bases. The V gene's germline CDR1 is MNHNS and CDR2 SASEGT.

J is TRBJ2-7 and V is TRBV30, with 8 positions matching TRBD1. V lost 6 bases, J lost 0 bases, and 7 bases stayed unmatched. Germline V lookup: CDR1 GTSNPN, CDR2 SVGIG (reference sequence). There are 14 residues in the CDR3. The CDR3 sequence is CACQTGTGSYEQYF. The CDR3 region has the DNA TGTGCCTGCCAAACCGGGACAGGCTCCTACGAGCAGTACTTC.

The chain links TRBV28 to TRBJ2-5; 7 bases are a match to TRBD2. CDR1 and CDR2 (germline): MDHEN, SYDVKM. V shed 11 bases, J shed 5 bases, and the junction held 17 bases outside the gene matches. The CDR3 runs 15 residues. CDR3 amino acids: CAPHLAESWMETQYF. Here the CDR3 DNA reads TGTGCCCCACATCTAGCGGAGTCTTGGATGGAGACCCAGTACTTC.

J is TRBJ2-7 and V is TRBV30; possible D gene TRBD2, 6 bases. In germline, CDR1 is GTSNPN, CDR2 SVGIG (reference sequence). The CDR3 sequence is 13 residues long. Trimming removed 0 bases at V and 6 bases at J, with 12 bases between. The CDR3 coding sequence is TGTGCCTGGAGTGTTACGGGAGTAGCCGAGCAGTACTTC. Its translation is CAWSVTGVAEQYF.

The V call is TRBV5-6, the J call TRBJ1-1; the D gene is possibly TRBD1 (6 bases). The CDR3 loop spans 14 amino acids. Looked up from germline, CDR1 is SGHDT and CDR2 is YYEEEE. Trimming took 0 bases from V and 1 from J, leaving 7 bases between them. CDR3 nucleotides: TGTGCCAGCAGCTTGGACAGGGCGAACACTGAAGCTTTCTTT. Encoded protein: CASSLDRANTEAFF.

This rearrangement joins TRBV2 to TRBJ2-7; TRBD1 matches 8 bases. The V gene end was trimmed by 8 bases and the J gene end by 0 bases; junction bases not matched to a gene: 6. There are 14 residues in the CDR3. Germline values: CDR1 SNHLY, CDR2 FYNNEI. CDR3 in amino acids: CASRQGPNSYEQYF. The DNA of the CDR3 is TGTGCCAGCCGACAGGGGCCCAACTCCTACGAGCAGTACTTC.

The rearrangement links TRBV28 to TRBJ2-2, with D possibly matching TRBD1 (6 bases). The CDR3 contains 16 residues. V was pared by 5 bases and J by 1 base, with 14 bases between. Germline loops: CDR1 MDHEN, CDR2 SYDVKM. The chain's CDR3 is CASSRTGHLNTGELFF. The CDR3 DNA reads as TGTGCCAGCAGTCGAACGGGACACCTGAACACCGGGGAGCTGTTTTTT.